The 5 T cell receptor beta chains below all came from one sample that was sequenced in a study of blood T cell repertoires in COVID-19. Measured with immunoSEQ multiplex PCR; TCRdb has only the in-frame clones, and not every one. This table holds a few hundred thousand clones, about four fifths found once. Sequenced: peripheral blood. The origin of the receptors is an elderly woman with acute or convalescent COVID-19.

The rearrangement uses TRBV28 and TRBJ2-3, with 7 nucleotides matching TRBD1. The germline gives CDR1 MDHEN, CDR2 SYDVKM. The CDR3 runs 14 residues. The V gene end was trimmed by 11 bases and the J gene end by 0 bases; junction bases not matched to a gene: 8. The CDR3: CAGNRGFSTDTQYF. As DNA, the CDR3 is TGTGCCGGGAACAGGGGTTTTAGCACAGATACGCAGTATTTT.

The rearrangement uses TRBV6-5 and TRBJ1-2, with 8 bases matching TRBD1. Germline lookup yields CDR1 MNHEY and CDR2 SVGAGI. The CDR3 sequence is 14 residues long. The trim removed 2 bases at V and 7 bases at J, leaving 6 bases unmatched. CDR3 protein: CASSYRDRGIGYTF. Written as DNA, the CDR3 is TGTGCCAGCAGTTACAGAGACAGGGGTATTGGCTACACCTTC.

The chain has TRBV27 and TRBJ1-6, with 10 bases aligning to TRBD1. Per germline, CDR1 MNHEY and CDR2 SMNVEV (reference sequence). V shed 4 bases and J 7 bases; nucleotides not matched to a gene: 4. The length of the CDR3 is 15 residues. The CDR3 DNA is TGTGCCAGCAGTTCCGTGACAGGGGGCAATTCACCCCTCCACTTT. This codes for CASSSVTGGNSPLHF.

The gene calls are TRBV10-3 and TRBJ2-7, with D unresolved. V lost 2 bases, J lost 1 base, and 6 bases lay in between. This CDR3 region has 13 residues. The V gene's germline CDR1 is ENHRY and CDR2 SYGVKD. In DNA form, the CDR3 reads TGTGCCATCAGTGAGGAGGTTTCCTACGAGCAGTACTTC. Translated, it gives CAISEEVSYEQYF.

This clone occurred a few times. The chain recombines TRBV29-1 with TRBJ1-2; 8 bases align to TRBD1. V lost 7 bases, J lost 8 bases, and 6 bases stayed unmatched. This CDR3 region has 11 residues. Germline CDR1 reads SQVTM; CDR2 reads ANQGSEA. The DNA of the CDR3 is TGCAGCGCCTACGGACAGGGAGGCTACACCTTC. Protein: CSAYGQGGYTF.